This TCR beta chain was identified in a study of high-grade serous ovarian cancer treatment subgroups (dated by TCRdb to the early 2020s). Concerning the study at large: On average, sequencing produced roughly 14,000 reads and approximately 7,500 unique TCR beta rearrangements for each sample. Under a laparoscopic triage algorithm, patients with high-grade serous ovarian cancer were grouped by complete gross resection or by neoadjuvant chemotherapy response, and the study profiled the TCR beta repertoires of these patients. A cohort of 30 patients was included: some 10 with no residual disease after primary surgery (R0), some 10 who were excellent NACT responders, and some 10 who were poor NACT responders. One primary tumor sample and two metastatic tumor samples were contributed by each patient, so that some 96 samples were obtained in total. General study outcomes and caveats: Repertoire similarity ranging from about 0.1 to 0.85 was observed between tumors from the same patient, whereas almost no similarity was observed between different patients. TCR repertoire analyses focused on CDR3; CDR1 and CDR2 were not analyzed. Spatial information was not captured by bulk tumor TCR sequencing, so insight into HGSC tumor complexity and diversity was limited. TCR clonal relatedness correlated positively with neoantigen level and, by trend, with copy number variation and mutation load from whole-genome sequencing.

V was cut back by 6 bases and J by 1 base, leaving a gap of 12 bases between them. CDR1 and CDR2 were assigned from the germline V gene as SNHLY and FYNNEI. The CDR3 numbers 14 residues from cysteine through phenylalanine. Here the CDR3 DNA is all that survives: 42 bases in frame from base 1. The 85 to 95 tumor samples were subjected to high-throughput TCR profiling using ImmunoSEQ. The authors processed their data as follows. To measure repertoire diversity, the metrics used were richness (unique productive sequences), clonality, evenness and relatedness, and the Bhattacharyya coefficient was used to assess similarity between samples. In a sensitivity analysis, TCRs with fewer than two reads were excluded, and consistent conclusions were obtained. TCRdb stores this immuneACCESS table with in-frame sequences only. Part of the clones is absent; in the studies checked, under half of the shortfall reflects unresolved V genes, and no reason is known for the rest. D and trimming come from the DNA, and the V and J calls and clone size come from that table. The sample contains 3,100 or so clones, roughly 63% of them found a single time. The ten largest clones capture approximately 9.9% of the sample.

Collection of tumor samples took place before definitive surgery or chemotherapy. The MD Anderson Biospecimen Extraction Resource handled genomic DNA extraction, while the MD Anderson Cancer Genomics Laboratory carried out the TCR sequencing. Only one count was recorded for this clone. Its binding antigen is unknown. Nothing much larger sits one base from this clone, and base qualities are not available. The specimen sequenced was tumor tissue. The chain is made from TRBV2 and TRBJ1-1; 5 matching bases give a weak D call of TRBD1. This TCR was sampled from a human donor with high-grade serous ovarian cancer. The sequenced DNA: TGTGCCAGCAGAGCTCAGGGAGGGAACACTGAAGCTTTCTTT. Translated, it reads CASRAQGGNTEAFF.